The 17 T cell receptor beta chains in this list originate from one sample, sequenced in a study of cytomegalovirus exposure and HLA in healthy donors. 13 Jbeta primers and 60 Vbeta primers were used for the PCR. The table came from immunoSEQ multiplex PCR; TCRdb's copy has only in-frame clones and leaves some out. The sample contains fewer than 150,000 clones, about 78% of which appear only once. The sequenced material came from PBMCs. These receptors originate from a man aged 50-60 years in good health and CMV-seronegative.

This clone has a handful of counts. Other DNA variants within this sample encode the same CDR3. For the CDR3, the DNA is TGCGCCAGCAGCTTGGGACGGGGCACTGAAGCTTTCTTT. Amino acid sequence: CASSLGRGTEAFF. The rearrangement uses TRBV5-1 and TRBJ1-1, with D hard to call. The CDR3 loop spans 13 amino acids. V was cut by 0 bases and J by 4 bases, with 7 bases left in between. Germline V gene data show CDR1 as SGHRS and CDR2 as YFSETQ.

This clone was detected once. The chain is built from TRBV18 and TRBJ1-1; 7 nucleotides match TRBD1. With V trimmed by 3 bases and J by 2 bases, 6 bases remained unmatched. The CDR3 length is 15 residues. CDR1 and CDR2 from the germline V gene are KGHSH and LQKENI. CDR3 sequence (DNA): TGTGCCAGCTCACCGGTGGCAGGGGGAAACACTGAAGCTTTCTTT. This codes for CASSPVAGGNTEAFF.

The chain links TRBV6-1 to TRBJ2-7, with a weak D call TRBD1 (6 bases). The ends were cut back, 10 bases at V and 0 bases at J, with 13 bases in the middle. Germline loops: CDR1 MNHNS, CDR2 SASEGT. This CDR3 has 13 residues. The CDR3 region is CATRTVSSYEQYF. DNA of the CDR3: TGTGCCACCAGGACAGTTAGCTCCTACGAGCAGTACTTC.

The rearrangement links TRBV2 to TRBJ2-7; possibly TRBD2 for D (5 bases). The germline V and J ends were trimmed by 6 bases and 2 bases, with 8 bases remaining between them. This CDR3 contains 12 residues. Germline assignment: CDR1 SNHLY and CDR2 FYNNEI. CDR3 residues: CASSGETYEQYF. In DNA form, the CDR3 reads TGTGCCAGCAGCGGGGAAACCTACGAGCAGTACTTC.

The CDR3 is CSVEGAGEQYF. The CDR3 DNA reads TGCAGCGTTGAAGGGGCGGGCGAGCAGTACTTC. V is TRBV29-1 and J is TRBJ2-7, with a possible D match to TRBD2 (5 bases). V was trimmed by 1 base and J by 6 bases, leaving 7 bases between them. The CDR3 is 11 amino acids. Germline V gene sequence: CDR1 SQVTM, CDR2 ANQGSEA.

V gene TRBV6-9 combines with J gene TRBJ2-3; the match to TRBD2 covers 10 bases. The CDR3 is 16 amino acids. Germline CDR1 MNHGY, CDR2 SVAAGI. With 2 bases clipped from V and 6 bases from J, the junction kept 8 bases outside the gene matches. CDR3 coding DNA: TGTGCCAGCAGTTATAGCGGGAGGGCCGGTGTGGATACGCAGTATTTT. Encoded protein: CASSYSGRAGVDTQYF.

This clone has a handful of counts. V usage is TRBV5-1 and J usage is TRBJ2-5; D perhaps matches TRBD2 (6 bases). V was shortened by 2 bases and J by 11 bases, with 19 bases between the two germline ends. Looked up from germline, CDR1 is SGHRS and CDR2 is YFSETQ. The CDR3 is 14 residues long. The chain's CDR3 is CASSLWQGPREQYF. CDR3 nucleotides: TGCGCCAGCAGCTTATGGCAGGGCCCACGGGAGCAGTACTTC. The full variable domain, in which reference TRBV5-1 and TRBJ2-5 provide the parts outside the CDR3, is KAGVTQTPRYLIKTRGQQVTLSCSPISGHRSVSWYQQTPGQGLQFLFEYFSETQRNKGNFPGRFSGRQFSNSRSEMNVSTLELGDSALYLCASSLWQGPREQYFGPGTRLLVL.

This chain links TRBV25-1 with TRBJ2-5, with D unresolved. This CDR3 is 13 amino acids long. CDR1 MGHDK and CDR2 SYGVNS come from the germline V gene. Trimming shortened V by 6 bases and J by 3 bases, and 11 bases separated the two germline ends. CDR3 region: CASRFGGEETQYF. Written as DNA, the CDR3 is TGTGCCAGCAGATTTGGCGGAGAAGAGACCCAGTACTTC.

This rearrangement joins TRBV5-4 to TRBJ2-2; 10 bases match TRBD2. This CDR3 region has 15 residues. Looked up from germline, CDR1 is SGHNT and CDR2 is YYREEE (reference sequence). V trimming: 5 bases; J trimming: 8 bases; junction bases outside the gene matches: 9. The CDR3 loop is CASRAGTSDPGELFF. CDR3 nucleotides: TGTGCCAGCAGAGCCGGGACTAGCGATCCGGGGGAGCTGTTTTTT.

This rearrangement joins TRBV6-6 to TRBJ2-5; D remains ambiguous. The CDR3 extends over 14 amino acids. Trimming took off 5 bases at V and 2 bases at J, with 12 bases between the two ends. Germline values: CDR1 MNHNY, CDR2 SVGAGI (reference sequence). The CDR3 coding sequence is TGTGCCAGCAGTCCCCCCCGGGTACAAGAGACCCAGTACTTC. Translating gives CASSPPRVQETQYF.

The chain couples TRBV28 to TRBJ2-1; D might be TRBD2 (6 bases). The CDR3 length is 11 residues. Germline CDR1 MDHEN, CDR2 SYDVKM. Deletions cut 4 bases from V and 12 bases from J, with 10 bases between. CDR3 region: CASSSRERQFF. The DNA for the CDR3 is TGTGCCAGCAGTTCCCGGGAGAGGCAGTTCTTC. Full variable domain (missing parts from reference TRBV28 and TRBJ2-1): DVKVTQSSRYLVKRTGEKVFLECVQDMDHENMFWYRQDPGLGLRLIYFSYDVKMKEKGDIPEGYSVSREKKERFSLILESASTNQTSMYLCASSSRERQFFGPGTRLTVL.

This clone was counted a few times. The chain joins TRBV5-1 to TRBJ2-1; 10 bases line up with TRBD1. This CDR3 region has 14 residues. Trimming removed 4 bases from V and 8 bases from J; junction bases left unmatched: 6. Per germline, CDR1 SGHRS and CDR2 YFSETQ. The CDR3 sequence is CASSGGTGADEQFF. CDR3 bases: TGCGCCAGCAGCGGGGGGACAGGGGCTGATGAGCAGTTCTTC.

Only one count was recorded for this clone. One end of the junction is discordant with germline, which a read error may explain. The same CDR3 is also encoded by other DNA sequences in this sample. V usage is TRBV2 and J usage is TRBJ1-2; D not resolved. CDR1 SNHLY and CDR2 FYNNEI come from the germline V gene. The CDR3 sequence is 13 residues long. This chain's CDR3 is CASSEAGGYGYTF. In DNA, the CDR3 is TGTGCCAGCAGCGAAGCCGGCGGCTATGGCTACACCTTC.

The rearrangement joins TRBV18 to TRBJ1-3, with TRBD1 as a possible D gene (5 bases). Per the germline V gene, CDR1 is KGHSH and CDR2 is LQKENI. Trimming took off 6 bases at V and 0 bases at J, with 18 bases between the two ends. The CDR3 runs 17 residues. The CDR3 is CASSPDSRRSSGNTIYF. CDR3 sequence (DNA): TGTGCCAGCTCCCCCGACAGCCGGCGGAGCTCTGGAAACACCATATATTTT.

The chain recombines TRBV27 with TRBJ2-7, with 10 bases matching TRBD2. There are 16 residues in the CDR3. The V gene end was trimmed by 4 bases and the J gene end by 3 bases; junction bases not matched to a gene: 9. Germline-derived CDR1 and CDR2 are MNHEY and SMNVEV (reference sequence). CDR3 loop: CASSYSWSGRGYEQYF. CDR3 coding DNA: TGTGCCAGCAGTTACTCCTGGAGCGGGAGGGGCTACGAGCAGTACTTC.

This chain joins TRBV4-1 and TRBJ2-7; 7 bases match TRBD2. The CDR3 contains 14 residues. CDR1 is MGHRA and CDR2 is YSYEKL in the germline V gene. V gave up 4 bases and J gave up 3 bases; unmatched junction bases: 6. CDR3 protein: CASSLTSEDYEQYF. The CDR3 nucleotides read TGCGCCAGCAGCCTCACTAGCGAGGACTACGAGCAGTACTTC.

This sequence joins TRBV9 and TRBJ2-7; 12 bases match TRBD1. The CDR3 loop spans 17 amino acids. The germline V gene has CDR1 SGDLS and CDR2 YYNGEE. V dropped 0 bases and J dropped 3; count of bases not matched to a gene: 7. CDR3 nucleotides: TGTGCCAGCAGCGTAGGTCTCGGGACAGGGGGCGACTACGAGCAGTACTTC. Residues: CASSVGLGTGGDYEQYF.